The clone carrying this T cell receptor beta chain was seen only a few times. Seattle's cohort entered during active infection and was followed longitudinally. The CDR3 extends over 13 amino acids. The germline CDR1 and CDR2 sequences are ENHRY and SYGVKD. V was trimmed by 2 bases and J by 14 bases, leaving 13 bases between them. These data originate in a study of blood T cell repertoires in COVID-19. Study-level background: Donors in the United States, Italy and Spain gave samples during acute or convalescent COVID-19. Sources were T cells, B-cell-depleted T cells, or PBMCs; the material itself was cDNA or gDNA.

As handled by the study authors: Counts of nucleated cells, estimated from reference gene primer amplification, were obtained. The assay was immunoSEQ multiplex PCR, and TCRdb's table has in-frame clones only and misses some. D and trimming come from the DNA, and the V and J calls and clone size come from that table. The table records 410,000 or so clones, 70% to 90% of them present only once. Sequencing input: peripheral blood. The V gene is TRBV10-3, the J gene TRBJ1-6; weak D call: TRBD1 (6 bases). The TCR sequence derives from a woman between 40 and 50 years old with COVID-19, enrolled during active disease. This CDR3 reads CAISETGQSTLHF. The CDR3 DNA is TGTGCCATCAGTGAGACCGGACAGTCTACCCTCCACTTT.